This T cell receptor beta chain was recorded in a study of OX40 agonist ivuxolimab in advanced cancers. Only in-frame clones appear in the TCRdb table, and some are missing; sequencing was by immunoSEQ multiplex PCR. The data contain roughly 10,000 clones, roughly 71% of them singletons. Germline V gene data show CDR1 as SGHVS and CDR2 as FNYEAQ. Trimming left V 2 bases short and J 4 bases short, with 11 bases between. This CDR3 is built from 14 residues. The rearrangement joins TRBV7-6 to TRBJ1-1; the D is unclear. Here the sequenced sample was CD4+ or CD8+ T cells sorted from blood, taken in a trial of the OX40 agonist ivuxolimab. The source of this sequence is an adult with an advanced solid tumor such as melanoma, head and neck, liver or kidney cancer. CDR3 region: CASSLTAKGTEAFF. The CDR3 region has the DNA TGTGCCAGCAGCTTAACGGCCAAAGGCACTGAAGCTTTCTTT.